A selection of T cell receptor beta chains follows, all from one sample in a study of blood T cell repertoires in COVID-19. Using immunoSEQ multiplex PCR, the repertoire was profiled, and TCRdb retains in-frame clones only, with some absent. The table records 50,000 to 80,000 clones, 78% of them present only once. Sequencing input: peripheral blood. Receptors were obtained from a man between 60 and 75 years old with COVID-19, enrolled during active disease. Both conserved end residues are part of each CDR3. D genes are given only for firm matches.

CDR3aa: CAWSGTGGLGYTF
d_gene: TRBD1
j_gene: TRBJ1-2
v_gene: TRBV30

CDR3aa: CASSLRVPGMGSSPLHF
d_gene: .
j_gene: TRBJ1-6
v_gene: TRBV7-6

CDR3aa: CASSQDRTGEETQYF
d_gene: .
j_gene: TRBJ2-5
v_gene: TRBV3-1/TRBV3-2

CDR3aa: CSVVLAYEQFF
d_gene: .
j_gene: TRBJ2-1
v_gene: TRBV29-1

CDR3aa: CASSRLAGMADTQYF
d_gene: TRBD2
j_gene: TRBJ2-3
v_gene: TRBV18

CDR3aa: CASVWRDPDQPQHF
d_gene: .
j_gene: TRBJ1-5
v_gene: TRBV6-5

CDR3aa: CASSLGLSYTDTQYF
d_gene: .
j_gene: TRBJ2-3
v_gene: TRBV7-2

CDR3aa: CASSSQGGSQETQYF
d_gene: .
j_gene: TRBJ2-5
v_gene: TRBV28

CDR3aa: CASSGPAGGETQYF
d_gene: TRBD2
j_gene: TRBJ2-5
v_gene: TRBV2

CDR3aa: CASSLYQGETQYF
d_gene: .
j_gene: TRBJ2-5
v_gene: TRBV5-4

CDR3aa: CATQSQGLGNQPQHF
d_gene: .
j_gene: TRBJ1-5
v_gene: TRBV19

CDR3aa: CASKQGHGQPQHF
d_gene: .
j_gene: TRBJ1-5
v_gene: TRBV6-5

CDR3aa: CASSPTGGGQPQHF
d_gene: TRBD1
j_gene: TRBJ1-5
v_gene: TRBV19

CDR3aa: CASSPGTGNYGYTF
d_gene: TRBD1
j_gene: TRBJ1-2
v_gene: TRBV11-1

CDR3aa: CAWSPTSGAGTQYF
d_gene: TRBD2
j_gene: TRBJ2-5
v_gene: TRBV30

CDR3aa: CASSLGEVPDTQYF
d_gene: .
j_gene: TRBJ2-3
v_gene: TRBV18

CDR3aa: CASSYSIATDEQYF
d_gene: .
j_gene: TRBJ2-7
v_gene: TRBV6-5

CDR3aa: CASSIEPGTITNEQFF
d_gene: .
j_gene: TRBJ2-1
v_gene: TRBV19

CDR3aa: CASSFIFDRSLGEQYF
d_gene: .
j_gene: TRBJ2-7
v_gene: TRBV19

CDR3aa: CASSLVRGSYEQYF
d_gene: TRBD2
j_gene: TRBJ2-7
v_gene: TRBV7-2

CDR3aa: CAWGASYNSPLHF
d_gene: .
j_gene: TRBJ1-6
v_gene: TRBV30

CDR3aa: CASSELGMGEQPQHF
d_gene: .
j_gene: TRBJ1-5
v_gene: TRBV2

CDR3aa: CAWGQGTNEKLFF
d_gene: TRBD1
j_gene: TRBJ1-4
v_gene: TRBV30

CDR3aa: CASRPGQGAKAEAFF
d_gene: TRBD1
j_gene: TRBJ1-1
v_gene: TRBV4-1

CDR3aa: CASSLYRLAGPNEQFF
d_gene: TRBD2
j_gene: TRBJ2-1
v_gene: TRBV27

CDR3aa: CASARNTIYF
d_gene: .
j_gene: TRBJ1-3
v_gene: TRBV6-6

CDR3aa: CSAEQGIGFF
d_gene: TRBD1
j_gene: TRBJ1-1
v_gene: TRBV20-1

CDR3aa: CASSKLAGESDTQYF
d_gene: TRBD2
j_gene: TRBJ2-3
v_gene: TRBV5-1

CDR3aa: CASSDTNEVYNEQFF
d_gene: .
j_gene: TRBJ2-1
v_gene: TRBV10-1

CDR3aa: CAWQWGRGTEAFF
d_gene: .
j_gene: TRBJ1-1
v_gene: TRBV30

CDR3aa: CASHAEENYGYTF
d_gene: .
j_gene: TRBJ1-2
v_gene: TRBV25-1

CDR3aa: CASSFGGTEETQYF
d_gene: .
j_gene: TRBJ2-5
v_gene: TRBV5-4

CDR3aa: CASSLGTSGGAPPETQYF
d_gene: TRBD2
j_gene: TRBJ2-5
v_gene: TRBV11-2

CDR3aa: CASSDGLAGGPVGYEQYF
d_gene: TRBD2
j_gene: TRBJ2-7
v_gene: TRBV6-4

CDR3aa: CASSQDSNTGELFF
d_gene: .
j_gene: TRBJ2-2
v_gene: TRBV11-3

CDR3aa: CASSQENQGSTDTQYF
d_gene: .
j_gene: TRBJ2-3
v_gene: TRBV4-2

CDR3aa: CASSWTVVRDEQYF
d_gene: .
j_gene: TRBJ2-7
v_gene: TRBV4-2

CDR3aa: CASSLAGGAYTGYTF
d_gene: .
j_gene: TRBJ1-2
v_gene: TRBV5-4

CDR3aa: CASSQVSVSPSTEAFF
d_gene: .
j_gene: TRBJ1-1
v_gene: TRBV3-1/TRBV3-2

CDR3aa: CASSYSRLRGDYGYTF
d_gene: .
j_gene: TRBJ1-2
v_gene: TRBV6-2/TRBV6-3

CDR3aa: CASSVGSGSHQETQYF
d_gene: TRBD2
j_gene: TRBJ2-5
v_gene: TRBV9

CDR3aa: CASSWTGLTGEQFF
d_gene: .
j_gene: TRBJ2-1
v_gene: TRBV18

CDR3aa: CASSHQYTNTEAFF
d_gene: .
j_gene: TRBJ1-1
v_gene: TRBV4-1

CDR3aa: CASSFREGVETQYF
d_gene: TRBD2
j_gene: TRBJ2-5
v_gene: TRBV9

CDR3aa: CASRTSGSNEQFF
d_gene: TRBD2
j_gene: TRBJ2-1
v_gene: TRBV5-1

CDR3aa: CASSSFRQGRGEQFF
d_gene: .
j_gene: TRBJ2-1
v_gene: TRBV7-6

CDR3aa: CASRDRNYEQYF
d_gene: TRBD1
j_gene: TRBJ2-7
v_gene: TRBV5-1

CDR3aa: CASSLTDSNQPQHF
d_gene: .
j_gene: TRBJ1-5
v_gene: TRBV28

CDR3aa: CASSLFIGQANTEAFF
d_gene: TRBD1
j_gene: TRBJ1-1
v_gene: TRBV28

CDR3aa: CASSVGSQGVLNTIYF
d_gene: .
j_gene: TRBJ1-3
v_gene: TRBV9

CDR3aa: CASSGGTSGSYEQYF
d_gene: TRBD2
j_gene: TRBJ2-7
v_gene: TRBV5-1

CDR3aa: CASSVGDSGVDTQYF
d_gene: TRBD2
j_gene: TRBJ2-3
v_gene: TRBV9

CDR3aa: CASSLQMTYTNTEAFF
d_gene: .
j_gene: TRBJ1-1
v_gene: TRBV5-5

CDR3aa: CASSPTGAYGYTF
d_gene: .
j_gene: TRBJ1-2
v_gene: TRBV19

CDR3aa: CASSERTVPANPPQHF
d_gene: .
j_gene: TRBJ1-5
v_gene: TRBV2

CDR3aa: CASSQGTHGGEKLFF
d_gene: .
j_gene: TRBJ1-4
v_gene: TRBV3-1/TRBV3-2

CDR3aa: CATFSAEKLFF
d_gene: .
j_gene: TRBJ1-4
v_gene: TRBV18

CDR3aa: CASRNVWGLAKDGELFF
d_gene: TRBD2
j_gene: TRBJ2-2
v_gene: TRBV5-4

CDR3aa: CASSDLAGGPSGELFF
d_gene: TRBD2
j_gene: TRBJ2-2
v_gene: TRBV9

CDR3aa: CAIRTGADTQYF
d_gene: TRBD1
j_gene: TRBJ2-3
v_gene: TRBV19